This T cell receptor beta chain was retrieved from a study of shared clonotypes between healthy human individuals. The wider study: The donor pool was made up of a couple of women and three men aged 18 to 49.

Study-level findings and limits: The study found about 5% of naive CD4 clonotypes shared across a few donors.

CD45RA+ naive and CD45RA-negative memory subsets were separated from CD4+ cells. Points on this clone: The antigen remains unidentified.

Each replicate PCR on the sorted subsets used 200 to 250 ng DNA (approximately 33,000 T cell genomes). Libraries were prepared by immunoSEQ multiplex PCR; TCRdb keeps only in-frame clonotypes and omits some of them. In the table there are millions of clones, around nine tenths of which are singletons. This TCR derives from a young man in good health. What was sequenced was naive CD4+ T cells sorted from blood. Subset reported: CD45RA+ positively selected.

The CDR3 sequence: CAWSKWAQPQHF. Written as DNA, the CDR3 is TGTGCCTGGAGTAAATGGGCTCAGCCCCAGCATTTT. The chain employs TRBV30 and TRBJ1-5, with no clear D. Per the germline V gene, CDR1 is GTSNPN and CDR2 is SVGIG (reference sequence). Trimming stripped 2 bases from V and 6 bases from J, with 8 bases between. This CDR3 has 12 amino acids.